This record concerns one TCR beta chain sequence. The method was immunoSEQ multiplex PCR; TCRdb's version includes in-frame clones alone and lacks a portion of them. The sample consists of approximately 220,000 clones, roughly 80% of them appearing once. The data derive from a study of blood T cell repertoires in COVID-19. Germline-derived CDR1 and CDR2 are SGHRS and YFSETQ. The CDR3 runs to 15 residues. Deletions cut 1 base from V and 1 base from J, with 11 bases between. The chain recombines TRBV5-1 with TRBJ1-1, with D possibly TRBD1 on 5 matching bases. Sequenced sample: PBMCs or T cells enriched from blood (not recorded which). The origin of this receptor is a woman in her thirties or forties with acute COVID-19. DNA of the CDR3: TGCGCCAGCAGCTTGTCCCATGACAGGAACACTGAAGCTTTCTTT. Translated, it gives CASSLSHDRNTEAFF.